Each of the 25 T cell receptor beta chains below was sequenced from the same sample in a study of blood T cell repertoires in COVID-19. The method was immunoSEQ multiplex PCR; TCRdb's version includes in-frame clones alone and lacks a portion of them. The sample contains 290,000 or so clones, nearly 90% of which appear only once. The sample taken for sequencing was PBMCs or T cells enriched from blood (not recorded which). These receptors originate from a woman between 18 and 30 years old with acute COVID-19.

This sequence joins TRBV28 and TRBJ1-6; perhaps TRBD1 as D (6 bases). Per the germline V gene, CDR1 is MDHEN and CDR2 is SYDVKM. Trimming left V 8 bases short and J 10 bases short, with 18 bases between. The CDR3 is 14 amino acids. The CDR3 protein is CASVLGAQSSPLHF. In DNA, the CDR3 is TGTGCCAGCGTCCTGGGGGCACAGTCCTCACCCCTCCACTTT. Supplemented by reference TRBV28 and TRBJ1-6, the full variable domain reads DVKVTQSSRYLVKRTGEKVFLECVQDMDHENMFWYRQDPGLGLRLIYFSYDVKMKEKGDIPEGYSVSREKKERFSLILESASTNQTSMYLCASVLGAQSSPLHFGNGTRLTVT.

This chain links TRBV5-1 with TRBJ1-2; 7 bases line up with TRBD1. The CDR3 sequence is 14 residues long. V was pared by 2 bases and J by 4 bases, with 5 bases of the junction left unmatched. Per germline, CDR1 SGHRS and CDR2 YFSETQ. As DNA, the CDR3 is TGCGCCAGCAGCTTAACAGGGGCAACCTATGGCTACACCTTC. It is translated as CASSLTGATYGYTF.

A single count supports this clone. V gene TRBV11-2 combines with J gene TRBJ2-3; no clear D gene. The germline V gene encodes CDR1 SGHAT and CDR2 FQNNGV. V was trimmed by 5 bases and J by 4 bases, leaving 7 bases between them. This CDR3 region has 12 residues. The CDR3 reads CASSPSADTQYF. The CDR3 nucleotides read TGTGCCAGCAGCCCCAGTGCAGATACGCAGTATTTT.

Turning to this clone: Other nucleotide sequences from this sample produce the same CDR3. The gene calls are TRBV27 and TRBJ1-2; 7 bases are shared with TRBD1. Per the germline V gene, CDR1 is MNHEY and CDR2 is SMNVEV (reference sequence). CDR3 length: 13 amino acids. V dropped 2 bases and J dropped 4; count of bases not matched to a gene: 1. The CDR3, as DNA: TGTGCCAGCAGTTTAGGACAGGCCTATGGCTACACCTTC. Amino acid sequence: CASSLGQAYGYTF.

This chain joins TRBV20-1 and TRBJ2-7; TRBD2 matches 7 bases. CDR3 length equals 13 residues. The V gene end was trimmed by 3 bases and the J gene end by 12 bases; junction bases not matched to a gene: 14. Germline V CDR1 and CDR2: DFQATT, SNEGSKA (reference sequence). The CDR3 loop is CSASGGDPGRRYF. DNA for the CDR3: TGCAGTGCTAGTGGGGGGGACCCGGGGAGGAGGTACTTC.

The chain joins TRBV29-1 to TRBJ1-2; tentatively, D is TRBD1 (6 bases). This CDR3 is 14 amino acids long. Germline V gives CDR1 SQVTM, CDR2 ANQGSEA. The germline V and J ends were trimmed by 7 bases and 8 bases, with 23 bases remaining between them. The CDR3 loop is CSGLGEQGSDGYTF. The CDR3 DNA reads TGCAGCGGATTAGGTGAACAGGGCAGCGACGGCTACACCTTC.

The chain has TRBV5-1 and TRBJ2-7; 14 bases fit TRBD2. Germline CDR1 SGHRS, CDR2 YFSETQ. CDR3 length: 17 residues. Trimming cost V 2 bases and J 1 base; bases outside gene matches: 5. The CDR3 nucleotides are TGCGCCAGCAGCTTAGGGACTAGCGGGAGAGGATCCTACGAGCAGTACTTC. It codes for CASSLGTSGRGSYEQYF.

With respect to this clone: The same CDR3 also results from other DNA sequences found in this sample. V is TRBV9 and J is TRBJ2-7, with a weak D call TRBD2 (5 bases). The V and J ends lost 0 bases and 3 bases respectively, with 10 bases between them. CDR1 SGDLS and CDR2 YYNGEE come from the germline V gene. The CDR3 is 14 amino acids. CDR3 nucleotide sequence: TGTGCCAGCAGCGTAGGGTCGGGAAACTACGAGCAGTACTTC. It is translated as CASSVGSGNYEQYF. The whole variable domain, filled in from reference TRBV9 and TRBJ2-7, reads DSGVTQTPKHLITATGQRVTLRCSPRSGDLSVYWYQQSLDQGLQFLIQYYNGEERAKGNILERFSAQQFPDLHSELNLSSLELGDSALYFCASSVGSGNYEQYFGPGTRLTVT.

The rearrangement uses TRBV3-1 (or the pseudogene TRBV3-2) and TRBJ2-3, with D uncertain. The CDR3 length is 15 residues. Trimming removed 2 bases from V and 5 bases from J, with 14 bases in between. Germline CDR1 and CDR2: LGHDT and YNNKEL (reference sequence). The CDR3 sequence: CASSQIRGVQDTQYF. In nucleotides, the CDR3 is TGTGCCAGCAGCCAAATTCGCGGAGTGCAAGATACGCAGTATTTT.

This clone was seen a single time. The chain joins TRBV12-3 or TRBV12-4 to TRBJ1-4, with TRBD1 as a possible D gene (5 bases). This CDR3 region has 12 residues. V was shortened by 2 bases and J by 11 bases, with 9 bases between the two germline ends. The CDR3 here is CASSLQGSKLFF. As DNA, the CDR3 is TGTGCCAGCAGTTTACAGGGATCCAAACTGTTTTTT.

The chain uses TRBV14 and TRBJ1-2, with TRBD1 matching 9 bases. The CDR3 has 14 amino acids. The trim removed 5 bases at V and 7 bases at J, leaving 8 bases unmatched. Germline V CDR1 and CDR2: SGHDN, FVKESK. CDR3 coding DNA: TGTGCCAGCAGCACTTCGGACAGGGGCGGTGGCTACACCTTC. Protein: CASSTSDRGGGYTF.

The chain joins TRBV9 to TRBJ2-2; 7 positions agree with TRBD2. V gave up 1 base and J gave up 1 base; unmatched junction bases: 1. The CDR3 is 15 amino acids. Germline CDR1 and CDR2: SGDLS and YYNGEE. The CDR3: CASSVSSGNTGELFF. In DNA form, the CDR3 reads TGTGCCAGCAGCGTATCTAGCGGGAACACCGGGGAGCTGTTTTTT. The full variable domain, completed using reference TRBV9 and TRBJ2-2, is DSGVTQTPKHLITATGQRVTLRCSPRSGDLSVYWYQQSLDQGLQFLIQYYNGEERAKGNILERFSAQQFPDLHSELNLSSLELGDSALYFCASSVSSGNTGELFFGEGSRLTVL.

The V call is TRBV5-1, the J call TRBJ1-4; 10 nucleotides align to TRBD1. The CDR3 consists of 15 residues. CDR1 and CDR2 from the germline V gene are SGHRS and YFSETQ. The V gene end was trimmed by 4 bases and the J gene end by 6 bases; junction bases not matched to a gene: 6. For the CDR3, the DNA is TGCGCCAGCAGCCCTCTCGGGACAGGGGATGAAAAACTGTTTTTT. It is translated as CASSPLGTGDEKLFF. The full variable domain, completed using reference TRBV5-1 and TRBJ1-4, is KAGVTQTPRYLIKTRGQQVTLSCSPISGHRSVSWYQQTPGQGLQFLFEYFSETQRNKGNFPGRFSGRQFSNSRSEMNVSTLELGDSALYLCASSPLGTGDEKLFFGSGTQLSVL.

V and J are TRBV19 and TRBJ1-5, with TRBD1 matching 9 bases. This CDR3 comprises 15 residues. The ends lost 6 bases at V and 7 bases at J; junction bases unmatched: 10. CDR1 and CDR2 (germline): LNHDA, SQIVND (reference sequence). CDR3 sequence: CASSFTGDREQPQHF. The CDR3 nucleotides read TGTGCCAGTAGCTTTACAGGGGACAGGGAGCAGCCCCAGCATTTT.

This rearrangement joins TRBV5-6 to TRBJ2-1, with D maybe TRBD2 (6 bases). Germline CDR1 SGHDT, CDR2 YYEEEE. Deletions cut 4 bases from V and 12 bases from J, with 14 bases between. The CDR3 has 12 amino acids. The CDR3 DNA reads as TGTGCCAGCAGCGCCGGGACTCAAGGGCAGTTCTTC. Translated: CASSAGTQGQFF.

This chain uses TRBV7-2 with TRBJ1-2; D is ambiguous. Trimming took 4 bases from V and 13 from J, leaving 16 bases between them. The CDR3 runs to 12 residues. From germline, CDR1 is SGHTA and CDR2 FQGNSA. The CDR3 here is CASSSPPLGSTF. The CDR3 coding sequence is TGTGCCAGCAGCTCACCCCCCCTTGGTAGCACCTTC.

The chain employs TRBV28 and TRBJ1-2; 9 nucleotides agree with TRBD1. V lost 2 bases, J lost 8 bases, and 6 bases stayed unmatched. The CDR3 has 14 residues. Germline CDR1 MDHEN, CDR2 SYDVKM. CDR3 protein: CASSLSGQGSGYTF. The CDR3 coding sequence is TGTGCCAGCAGTTTAAGTGGACAGGGGAGCGGCTACACCTTC.

In nucleotides, the CDR3 is TGTGCCAGCTCACCGGCCGGGGTCGGGGATTCACCCCTCCACTTT. The encoded protein is CASSPAGVGDSPLHF. The V call is TRBV18, the J call TRBJ1-6; D unclear. The germline CDR1 and CDR2 sequences are KGHSH and LQKENI. The CDR3 has 15 residues. The ends were cut back, 3 bases at V and 8 bases at J, with 14 bases in the middle.

The J gene is TRBJ1-6, the V gene TRBV19; 8 nucleotides line up with TRBD1. There are 13 residues in the CDR3. J gave up 9 bases and V 5 bases, and 3 bases lay outside the gene matches. Germline V gene lookup returns CDR1 LNHDA and CDR2 SQIVND (reference sequence). The CDR3, as DNA: TGTGCCAGTAGTGCGACAGGGGTTTCACCCCTCCACTTT. Translation: CASSATGVSPLHF.

The rearrangement uses TRBV11-2 and TRBJ1-2; D is perhaps TRBD1 (5 bases). CDR1 and CDR2 from the germline V gene are SGHAT and FQNNGV. The CDR3 covers 15 residues. The V end lost 8 bases, the J end lost 8 bases, and 24 bases lay between the germline ends. The DNA of the CDR3 is TGTGCCAGCGGCCCCGATCGACAGATTCGGGGGGGCTACACCTTC. The encoded protein is CASGPDRQIRGGYTF.

The genes are TRBV5-1 and TRBJ2-1, with 10 bases that match TRBD1. This CDR3 is 14 amino acids long. From germline, CDR1 is SGHRS and CDR2 YFSETQ. Trimming removed 3 bases from V and 15 bases from J; junction bases left unmatched: 12. CDR3 nucleotides: TGCGCCAGCAGCTCCGCGACAGGGGGCGATTTCGGGTTCTTC. Amino acid sequence: CASSSATGGDFGFF.

The genes are TRBV21-1 and TRBJ2-1; no DNA check was done on the table's D call, TRBD2. TRBV21-1 is annotated as a pseudogene. This CDR3 region has 20 residues. The CDR3 coding sequence is TGTGCCAGCAGCAAAATAAGGACAGGGGGGACTAGCGGGAGTTCAAATGAGCAGTTCTTC. Translated: CASSKIRTGGTSGSSNEQFF.

The rearrangement joins TRBV6-5 to TRBJ2-3, with 8 bases lining up with TRBD2. CDR3 length: 15 residues. Germline values: CDR1 MNHEY, CDR2 SVGAGI. V trimming: 5 bases; J trimming: 3 bases; junction bases outside the gene matches: 7. CDR3 residues: CASSPRLAGTDTQYF. CDR3 nucleotides: TGTGCCAGCAGTCCCCGGCTAGCGGGTACAGATACGCAGTATTTT.

The CDR3 sequence: CASSPPQVYEQYF. The DNA for the CDR3 is TGTGCCAGCTCACCACCCCAGGTCTACGAGCAGTACTTC. J is TRBJ2-7 and V is TRBV18; no clear D gene. Germline V lookup: CDR1 KGHSH, CDR2 LQKENI. V was cut by 0 bases and J by 3 bases, with 6 bases left in between. The CDR3 is 13 residues long. The full variable domain, rest sourced from reference TRBV18 and TRBJ2-7, is NAGVMQNPRHLVRRRGQEARLRCSPMKGHSHVYWYRQLPEEGLKFMVYLQKENIIDESGMPKERFSAEFPKEGPSILRIQQVVRGDSAAYFCASSPPQVYEQYFGPGTRLTVT.

The V call is TRBV28, the J call TRBJ1-5, with a possible D match to TRBD1 (5 bases). The V gene lost 4 bases and the J gene lost 0 bases, with 16 bases spanning the gap. Germline assignment: CDR1 MDHEN and CDR2 SYDVKM. This CDR3 is 17 amino acids long. CDR3 protein: CASSWGRATDSNQPQHF. In nucleotides, the CDR3 is TGTGCCAGCAGTTGGGGCAGGGCAACAGATAGCAATCAGCCCCAGCATTTT. Full variable domain (rest looked up from reference TRBV28 and TRBJ1-5): DVKVTQSSRYLVKRTGEKVFLECVQDMDHENMFWYRQDPGLGLRLIYFSYDVKMKEKGDIPEGYSVSREKKERFSLILESASTNQTSMYLCASSWGRATDSNQPQHFGDGTRLSIL.